Below are 8 T cell receptor beta chains sequenced from a single sample in a study of cytomegalovirus exposure and HLA in healthy donors. Primers for the PCR totalled 60 Vbeta and 13 Jbeta. Measured with immunoSEQ multiplex PCR; TCRdb has only the in-frame clones, and not every one. The sample has approximately 170,000 clones, approximately 84% seen once. The sample taken for sequencing was PBMCs. These receptors all stem from a woman between 35 and 50 years old in good health and CMV-seropositive.

The chain is built from TRBV2 and TRBJ1-1; no firm D call. Trimming took off 6 bases at V and 1 base at J, with 9 bases between the two ends. This CDR3 spans 13 amino acids. Germline V gene sequence: CDR1 SNHLY, CDR2 FYNNEI. The CDR3 is CASRIGRNTEAFF. CDR3 DNA sequence: TGTGCCAGCAGGATCGGGAGGAACACTGAAGCTTTCTTT.

This sequence joins TRBV6-6 and TRBJ1-3, with D perhaps TRBD1 (6 bases). V was pared by 6 bases and J by 2 bases, with 14 bases between. This CDR3 has 15 amino acids. CDR1 and CDR2 from the germline V gene are MNHNY and SVGAGI (reference sequence). The CDR3 sequence: CASRQTGFPGNTIYF. The CDR3 nucleotides are TGTGCCAGCAGGCAGACAGGTTTCCCTGGAAACACCATATATTTT.

As concerns this clone: Sequence at one end of the junction differs from germline and may be a read error. The V call is TRBV7-9, the J call TRBJ1-2; D perhaps matches TRBD1 (5 bases). The CDR3 is made up of 16 amino acids. Germline CDR1 and CDR2: SEHNR and FQNEAQ (reference sequence). The CDR3: CSSRPPTVNPGYGYTF. The CDR3, as DNA: TGTTCCAGCAGGCCTCCGACAGTCAATCCGGGCTATGGCTACACCTTC.

The rearrangement links TRBV4-2 to TRBJ1-1; D gene unclear. The CDR3 has 16 residues. The V and J ends lost 0 bases and 0 bases respectively, with 11 bases between them. Germline CDR1 and CDR2: LGHNA and YNFKEQ. In DNA form, the CDR3 reads TGTGCCAGCAGCCAAGATCGACGGGGTATGAACACTGAAGCTTTCTTT. It translates to CASSQDRRGMNTEAFF.

The chain joins TRBV4-1 to TRBJ1-3; weak D call: TRBD1 (5 bases). The CDR3 has 15 residues. The ends were cut back, 1 base at V and 4 bases at J, with 11 bases in the middle. From germline, CDR1 is MGHRA and CDR2 YSYEKL. CDR3 DNA sequence: TGCGCCAGCAGCCAAGTGCCAGGGCCCGGAAACACCATATATTTT. This translates into CASSQVPGPGNTIYF.

This clone was recorded a few times. The genes are TRBV5-1 and TRBJ2-5; tentative D call: TRBD1 (6 bases). V was shortened by 4 bases and J by 1 base, with 20 bases between the two germline ends. Germline loops: CDR1 SGHRS, CDR2 YFSETQ. The CDR3 spans 17 residues. CDR3 nucleotide sequence: TGCGCCAGCAGCAAATACTCTGGGACAACACTCCAAGAGACCCAGTACTTC. It encodes CASSKYSGTTLQETQYF. Together with reference TRBV5-1 and TRBJ2-5, the CDR3 gives the full variable domain: KAGVTQTPRYLIKTRGQQVTLSCSPISGHRSVSWYQQTPGQGLQFLFEYFSETQRNKGNFPGRFSGRQFSNSRSEMNVSTLELGDSALYLCASSKYSGTTLQETQYFGPGTRLLVL.

The chain links TRBV27 to TRBJ1-2, with 7 nucleotides matching TRBD1. Germline values: CDR1 MNHEY, CDR2 SMNVEV (reference sequence). CDR3 size: 14 residues. V was clipped by 3 bases and J by 8 bases; unmatched bases: 9. The CDR3 loop is CASSFGGGSGGYTF. DNA for the CDR3: TGTGCCAGCAGTTTTGGAGGGGGCTCGGGAGGCTACACCTTC.

In its sample, this clone was seen once. V usage is TRBV5-5 and J usage is TRBJ1-3; 8 positions match TRBD1. Germline trimming cut 4 bases from V and 0 bases from J; bases unmatched to any gene: 9. CDR1 and CDR2 (germline): SGHKS, YYEKEE (reference sequence). The CDR3 spans 17 residues. CDR3 amino acids: CASSPDRGYASGNTIYF. The DNA for the CDR3 is TGTGCCAGCAGCCCCGACAGGGGCTACGCCTCTGGAAACACCATATATTTT.